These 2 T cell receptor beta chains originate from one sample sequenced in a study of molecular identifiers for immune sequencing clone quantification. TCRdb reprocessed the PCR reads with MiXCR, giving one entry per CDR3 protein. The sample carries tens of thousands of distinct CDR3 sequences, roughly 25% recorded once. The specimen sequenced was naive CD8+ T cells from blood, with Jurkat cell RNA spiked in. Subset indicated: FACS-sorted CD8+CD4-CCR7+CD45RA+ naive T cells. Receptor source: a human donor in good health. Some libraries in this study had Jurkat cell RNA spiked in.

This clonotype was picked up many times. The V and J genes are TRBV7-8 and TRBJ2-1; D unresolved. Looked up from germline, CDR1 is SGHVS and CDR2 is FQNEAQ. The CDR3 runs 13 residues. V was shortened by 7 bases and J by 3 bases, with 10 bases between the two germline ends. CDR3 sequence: CASTLPVYNEQFF. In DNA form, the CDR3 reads TGTGCCAGCACTCTCCCCGTCTACAATGAGCAGTTCTTC.

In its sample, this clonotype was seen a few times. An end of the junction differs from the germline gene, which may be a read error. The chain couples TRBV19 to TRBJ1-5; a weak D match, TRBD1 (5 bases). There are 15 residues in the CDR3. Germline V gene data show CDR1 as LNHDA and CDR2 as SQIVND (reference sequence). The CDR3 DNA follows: TGTGCCAGTAGTATCCAGGGACGGAGCAATCGGCCCCAGCATTTT. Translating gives CASSIQGRSNRPQHF.